This T cell receptor beta chain emerged from a study of T cell responses to AZD1222 COVID-19 vaccine. As for the study in general: Analysis merged second doses at about 4 or about 12 weeks.

The V and J ends lost 4 bases and 6 bases respectively, with 10 bases between them. The germline V gene encodes CDR1 LNHDA and CDR2 SQIVND (reference sequence). The CDR3 totals 13 residues. The repertoire was sequenced with immunoSEQ multiplex PCR; TCRdb's copy has only in-frame clones and lacks some. The table lists some 150,000 clones, 85% to 90% of them singletons. V is TRBV19 and J is TRBJ1-5; D is uncertain. The sequencing here drew on peripheral blood, taken on day 0 of AZD1222 vaccination. This TCR derives from an adult in good health. CDR3 sequence reads: CASSSTRSQPQHF. In nucleotides, the CDR3 is TGTGCCAGTAGTAGTACGAGGAGTCAGCCCCAGCATTTT.